The rows below give T cell receptor beta chains drawn from one sample of a study of cytomegalovirus exposure and HLA in healthy donors. TCRdb keeps only in-frame clones here, not all; method: immunoSEQ multiplex PCR. The sample lists 55,000 to 75,000 clones, approximately 87% occurring once. The sequenced sample consisted of PBMCs. The receptors here all came from a man younger than 35 in good health and CMV-seronegative. CDR3s leave out the opening cysteine and the closing phenylalanine or tryptophan. The listing skips clone size in some rows; elsewhere it reads once, few, many or a size class.

v_gene: TRBV5-1; abundance: NA; CDR3aa: ASSCPVDRDGDEQF
v_gene: TRBV7-9; abundance: NA; CDR3aa: AIFPGSGRVNYGYT
v_gene: TRBV5-1; abundance: once; CDR3aa: ASSLAVEANTEAF
v_gene: TRBV21-1; abundance: once; CDR3aa: ASRQVYSNYGYT
v_gene: TRBV7-9; abundance: NA; CDR3aa: ASSLVGHEQY
v_gene: TRBV11-2; abundance: NA; CDR3aa: ASSSLSRMYEQY
v_gene: TRBV28; abundance: NA; CDR3aa: ASSVGTPRTEAF
v_gene: TRBV6-6; abundance: NA; CDR3aa: ASSYEPQGLYGYT
v_gene: TRBV7-6; abundance: NA; CDR3aa: ASSLATGDFSYNEQF
v_gene: TRBV4-1; abundance: NA; CDR3aa: ASSQVTGGYSYEQY
v_gene: TRBV6-5; abundance: NA; CDR3aa: ASSYQGQTPLGYT
v_gene: TRBV4-1; abundance: NA; CDR3aa: ASSSHRFSSYNSPLH
v_gene: TRBV2; abundance: NA; CDR3aa: ASDREAETQY
v_gene: TRBV2; abundance: large; CDR3aa: ASSEGVYEQY
v_gene: TRBV5-6; abundance: NA; CDR3aa: ASSSAQGGEKLF
v_gene: TRBV7-3; abundance: NA; CDR3aa: ASSSTWTSSPLH
v_gene: TRBV10-3; abundance: NA; CDR3aa: AISGYTGEAF
v_gene: TRBV30; abundance: NA; CDR3aa: AWSVAGGNRPQH
v_gene: TRBV6-5; abundance: NA; CDR3aa: ASSYGQASPLH
v_gene: TRBV7-9; abundance: NA; CDR3aa: ASSLGLTGDGTDTQY
v_gene: TRBV7-9; abundance: NA; CDR3aa: ASSAEAF
v_gene: TRBV11-1; abundance: NA; CDR3aa: ASSLEENTEAF
v_gene: TRBV5-6; abundance: NA; CDR3aa: ASSTGVKAF
v_gene: TRBV12-2; abundance: NA; CDR3aa: ASRPDHGDTQY
v_gene: TRBV15; abundance: NA; CDR3aa: ASTVGGGTGELF
v_gene: TRBV9; abundance: NA; CDR3aa: ASSTGLPDTQY
v_gene: TRBV11-3; abundance: NA; CDR3aa: ASSSSQETQY
v_gene: TRBV2; abundance: NA; CDR3aa: ASSAGQGRSPLH
v_gene: TRBV2; abundance: NA; CDR3aa: ASSESQGAINEQF
v_gene: TRBV10-1; abundance: NA; CDR3aa: ASSRRGETDTQY
v_gene: TRBV6-1; abundance: NA; CDR3aa: ASSGTPGLADYNEQF
v_gene: TRBV5-6; abundance: NA; CDR3aa: ASSWDRDAEAF
v_gene: TRBV7-9; abundance: NA; CDR3aa: ASSLGGNGNEQF
v_gene: TRBV19; abundance: NA; CDR3aa: ASSMSDTYEQY
v_gene: TRBV5-8; abundance: NA; CDR3aa: ASSRPPGTGGQPQH
v_gene: TRBV6-1; abundance: NA; CDR3aa: ASSGTGGNQPQH
v_gene: TRBV7-9; abundance: NA; CDR3aa: ASSQDRGIGFNYGYT
v_gene: TRBV19; abundance: NA; CDR3aa: ASRRTGGAYEQY
v_gene: TRBV27; abundance: NA; CDR3aa: APRVSNQPQH
v_gene: TRBV5-4; abundance: NA; CDR3aa: ASSRTGGSIQETQY
v_gene: TRBV25-1; abundance: NA; CDR3aa: ASSRQGSGNTIY
v_gene: TRBV30; abundance: NA; CDR3aa: AWNFIGELF
v_gene: TRBV2; abundance: NA; CDR3aa: ASSELDRGNSPLH
v_gene: TRBV9; abundance: NA; CDR3aa: ASSVVGAGELF
v_gene: TRBV2; abundance: NA; CDR3aa: ASSGDTYYGYT
v_gene: TRBV29-1; abundance: NA; CDR3aa: SVAGVANEKLF
v_gene: TRBV7-3; abundance: NA; CDR3aa: ASSPSGVYEQY
v_gene: TRBV5-1; abundance: NA; CDR3aa: ASSSPSYEQY
v_gene: TRBV6-5; abundance: once; CDR3aa: ASRTGTEGNIQY
v_gene: TRBV7-8; abundance: NA; CDR3aa: ASSFPGQGTYEQY
v_gene: TRBV4-1; abundance: NA; CDR3aa: ASSLKQGGSGDTQY
v_gene: TRBV6-1; abundance: NA; CDR3aa: ASSEGQVKFEAF
v_gene: TRBV4-1; abundance: NA; CDR3aa: ASSEDGNQPQH
v_gene: TRBV30; abundance: NA; CDR3aa: AWSNDNTNYGYT